This TCR beta chain was obtained from a study of cytomegalovirus exposure and HLA in healthy donors. About this clone itself: What it binds is not known.

It was the approximately 130-subject validation cohort, separate from the roughly 700-subject first cohort, to which the donors belonged. Only in-frame clones appear in the TCRdb table, and some are missing; sequencing was by immunoSEQ multiplex PCR. The sample has about 360,000 clones, roughly 89% seen once. Study-level results: The study listed some 160 cytomegalovirus-associated TCR beta chains. High specificity and sensitivity for cytomegalovirus status were reported for the classifier.

Germline assignment: CDR1 MGHDK and CDR2 SYGVNS. CDR3 length equals 11 residues. Trimming shortened V by 3 bases and J by 3 bases, and 3 bases separated the two germline ends. The sample taken for sequencing was PBMCs. The chain employs TRBV25-1 and TRBJ2-7, with D unclear. The sequence came from a woman younger than 30 in good health and CMV-seronegative. CDR3 in amino acids: CASSDLYEQYF. The CDR3 DNA is TGTGCCAGCAGTGATCTCTACGAGCAGTACTTC.